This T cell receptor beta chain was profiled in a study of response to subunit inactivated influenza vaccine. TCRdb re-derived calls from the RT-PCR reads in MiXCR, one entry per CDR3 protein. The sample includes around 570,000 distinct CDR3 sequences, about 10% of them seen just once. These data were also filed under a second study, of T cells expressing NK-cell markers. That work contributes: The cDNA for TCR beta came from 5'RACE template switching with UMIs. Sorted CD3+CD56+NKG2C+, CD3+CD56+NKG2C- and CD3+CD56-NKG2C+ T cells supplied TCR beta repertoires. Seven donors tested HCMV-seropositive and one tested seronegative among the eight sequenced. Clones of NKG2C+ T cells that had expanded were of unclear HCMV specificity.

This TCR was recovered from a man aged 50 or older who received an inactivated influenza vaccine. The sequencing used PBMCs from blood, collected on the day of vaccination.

The CDR3 protein is CASNPTLWGVIFIAYEQYF. In DNA, the CDR3 is TGTGCCAGCAACCCCACATTGTGGGGAGTCATTTTTATCGCCTACGAGCAGTACTTC. The chain has TRBV21-1 and TRBJ2-7; the table's D call of TRBD2 was not tested on the DNA. TRBV21-1 is annotated as a pseudogene. The CDR3 loop spans 19 amino acids.